This T cell receptor beta chain emerged from a study of T cell repertoires in cytomegalovirus infection. Findings and limits, study-wide: In two of eight donors, the top clonotype was HLA-C-restricted CMV-specific.

Germline V gives CDR1 SGHVS, CDR2 FQNEAQ. The CDR3 consists of 15 residues. V dropped 5 bases and J dropped 7; count of bases not matched to a gene: 14. TCRdb reanalysed the reads using MiXCR and keeps one entry per CDR3 protein. The table includes roughly 500,000 distinct CDR3 sequences, 30% to 40% detected once. As concerns this clonotype: Its antigen is undetermined.

The rearrangement links TRBV7-8 to TRBJ2-7; 7 nucleotides match TRBD1. This specimen consisted of cultured PBMCs, obtained from culture after CMV antigen stimulation. This sequence was found in a human donor in good health (CMV status not recorded). Some clones in this sample may be carry-over from other donors' samples. Written as DNA, the CDR3 is TGTGCCAGCAGCCACGACAGGGCTCCGATTAGGGAGCAGTACGTC. It is translated as CASSHDRAPIREQYV.